This T cell receptor (beta chain) was sequenced for a study of T cell clones after liver transplantation. Study as a whole: Apart from a few HCV-positive recipients, transplants were for non-autoimmune, non-viral reasons.

Study-level results: Post-transplant time points were not standardized, so conclusions are preliminary.

The CDR3 is 15 amino acids. V lost 0 bases, J lost 7 bases, and 17 bases lay in between. The germline CDR1 and CDR2 sequences are SGHDT and YYEEEE. Concerning this clone: The antigen remains undetermined.

TCRdb's copy holds only in-frame clones and misses some; the assay was immunoSEQ multiplex PCR. The sample lists roughly 80,000 clones, 70% to 85% occurring once. V is TRBV5-6 and J is TRBJ2-7; a weak D match, TRBD1 (5 bases). Sequencing was performed on CD4+ T cells from blood, taken around 45 months after liver transplant. The receptor's source is a human patient who received a liver transplant. A share of the T cells may be of graft donor origin. The CDR3 spells CASSLAGRVRFEQYF. The CDR3 DNA is TGTGCCAGCAGCTTGGCCGGCAGGGTGAGATTTGAGCAGTACTTC.